The 18 T cell receptor beta chains presented below share a single source sample, sequenced in a study of CD8+ T cells in alopecia areata. Sequencing used cDNA as its template, made by extracting RNA and reverse transcribing it. Repertoires were generated with immunoSEQ multiplex PCR, while TCRdb's copy carries only in-frame clones and drops some. The data contain around 140,000 clones, about 47% of them singletons. The sequencing used CD4+ T cells sorted from blood, collected at week 0. Receptors were obtained from a human donor with alopecia areata.

The DNA for the CDR3 is TGTGCCCGGCGAGGTAGGACAGCCATGAACACTGAAGCTTTCTTT. Residues: CARRGRTAMNTEAFF. The chain joins TRBV30 to TRBJ1-1, with TRBD1 as a possible D gene (6 bases). V shed 8 bases and J shed 0 bases, with 19 bases lying between them. This CDR3 region has 15 residues. In germline, CDR1 is GTSNPN, CDR2 SVGIG (reference sequence).

This clone was seen more than once but under ten times. The rearrangement joins TRBV29-1 to TRBJ1-2; D unclear. The CDR3 runs to 14 residues. Germline CDR1 SQVTM, CDR2 ANQGSEA. The ends were cut back, 3 bases at V and 5 bases at J, with 16 bases in the middle. Here the CDR3 DNA reads TGCAGCGTTGAGTGGGCCGATAAACCTTATGGCTACACCTTC. This encodes CSVEWADKPYGYTF.

The J gene is TRBJ2-1, the V gene TRBV30; D unresolved. The CDR3 spans 11 residues. Germline lookup yields CDR1 GTSNPN and CDR2 SVGIG (reference sequence). Trimming left V 2 bases short and J 10 bases short, with 9 bases between. The CDR3 bases are TGTGCCTGGAGTCGTGCATGGGAGCAGTTCTTC. It translates to CAWSRAWEQFF.

CDR3 bases: TGCGCCAGCAGCTCCAGGACAGGGGCAGGGGCCAACGTCCTGACTTTC. This gives the protein CASSSRTGAGANVLTF. The chain has TRBV5-1 and TRBJ2-6; TRBD1 agrees at 9 bases. Germline trimming cut 3 bases from V and 4 bases from J; bases unmatched to any gene: 5. CDR1 is SGHRS, CDR2 YFSETQ, per germline. The CDR3 runs 16 residues.

The J gene is TRBJ1-2, the V gene TRBV7-2, with D perhaps TRBD1 (6 bases). Germline V gene lookup returns CDR1 SGHTA and CDR2 FQGNSA. The CDR3 loop spans 15 amino acids. V shed 0 bases and J shed 8 bases, with 16 bases lying between them. CDR3 sequence reads: CASSLALGTSAGYTF. DNA for the CDR3: TGTGCCAGCAGCTTAGCCCTCGGGACATCGGCCGGCTACACCTTC. Based on the CDR3 plus reference TRBV7-2 and TRBJ1-2, the full variable domain is GAGVSQSPSNKVTEKGKDVELRCDPISGHTALYWYRQSLGQGLEFLIYFQGNSAPDKSGLPSDRFSAERTGGSVSTLTIQRTQQEDSAVYLCASSLALGTSAGYTFGSGTRLTVV.

This clone was detected only a few times. The chain carries TRBV5-1 and TRBJ2-3; 7 bases match TRBD1. Germline CDR1 and CDR2: SGHRS and YFSETQ. The CDR3 contains 16 residues. J gave up 1 base and V 4 bases, and 9 bases lay outside the gene matches. CDR3 DNA sequence: TGCGCCAGCAGCCGAGGGGGCGGGCTAGGCACAGATACGCAGTATTTT. Translating it yields CASSRGGGLGTDTQYF.

The rearrangement links TRBV7-2 to TRBJ2-5; D not resolved. The CDR3 has 16 residues. V lost 3 bases to trimming and J lost 4 bases, with 18 bases between them. Looked up from germline, CDR1 is SGHTA and CDR2 is FQGNSA. CDR3 in amino acids: CASSLFPGHGRETQYF. The CDR3 region has the DNA TGTGCCAGCAGCTTGTTTCCCGGGCATGGGCGAGAGACCCAGTACTTC.

The chain employs TRBV11-2 and TRBJ2-4; 8 positions match TRBD2. The V gene's germline CDR1 is SGHAT and CDR2 FQNNGV. The CDR3 length is 14 residues. V was clipped by 10 bases and J by 8 bases; unmatched bases: 13. For the CDR3, the DNA is TGTGCCACCGTCATAGGTCCGGGAGGGGACATTCAGTACTTC. Translating it yields CATVIGPGGDIQYF.

This chain links TRBV28 with TRBJ2-7, with TRBD2 matching over 7 bases. V lost 5 bases, J lost 2 bases, and 18 bases stayed unmatched. Germline CDR1 and CDR2: MDHEN and SYDVKM. The CDR3 sequence is 18 residues long. The CDR3 coding sequence is TGTGCCAGCAGTCCGCTATCCCCGGGACTAAGACCCCCCTACGAGCAGTACTTC. Protein: CASSPLSPGLRPPYEQYF.

V gene TRBV4-2 combines with J gene TRBJ2-4; 9 bases match TRBD2. The trim removed 2 bases at V and 1 base at J, leaving 3 bases unmatched. CDR3 length: 16 amino acids. From germline, CDR1 is LGHNA and CDR2 YNFKEQ. The CDR3 DNA sequence: TGTGCCAGCAGCCAACTGGCGGGAGGGGCCAAAAACATTCAGTACTTC. This sequence encodes CASSQLAGGAKNIQYF.

Only a few counts were recorded for this clone. This chain uses TRBV9 with TRBJ2-2; possibly TRBD2 for D (5 bases). This CDR3 has 16 amino acids. Looked up from germline, CDR1 is SGDLS and CDR2 is YYNGEE. V lost 3 bases, J lost 3 bases, and 15 bases lay in between. CDR3 region: CASSASSGRYTGELFF. The CDR3 DNA reads TGTGCCAGCAGCGCGAGCAGTGGGAGATACACCGGGGAGCTGTTTTTT. Looking up the rest from reference TRBV9 and TRBJ2-2 gives the full variable domain: DSGVTQTPKHLITATGQRVTLRCSPRSGDLSVYWYQQSLDQGLQFLIQYYNGEERAKGNILERFSAQQFPDLHSELNLSSLELGDSALYFCASSASSGRYTGELFFGEGSRLTVL.

The chain uses TRBV29-1 and TRBJ2-7, with TRBD2 identical over 8 bases. The V gene's germline CDR1 is SQVTM and CDR2 ANQGSEA. The junction had 4 bases not matched to a gene; V was cut back by 7 bases and J by 5 bases. The CDR3 extends over 11 amino acids. The CDR3 is CSAGGVDEQYF. Here the CDR3 DNA reads TGCAGCGCGGGAGGGGTCGACGAGCAGTACTTC.

This clone appeared once. The chain's CDR3 is CAGSAGGTDTQYF. CDR3 coding DNA: TGTGCCGGATCAGCGGGGGGCACAGATACGCAGTATTTT. The V gene is TRBV30, the J gene TRBJ2-3, with 8 bases identical to TRBD2. The J segment lost 1 base and the V segment lost 8 bases, leaving 5 bases of the junction unmatched. This CDR3 region has 13 residues. CDR1 GTSNPN and CDR2 SVGIG come from the germline V gene (reference sequence).

In its sample, this clone was seen once. This chain uses TRBV5-4 with TRBJ2-1; TRBD2 matches at 10 bases. This CDR3 spans 15 amino acids. CDR1 SGHNT and CDR2 YYREEE come from the germline V gene (reference sequence). V shed 1 base, J shed 8 bases, and the junction held 6 bases outside the gene matches. CDR3 nucleotides: TGTGCCAGCAGCTTGCGTCTAGCGGGAGACGATGAGCAGTTCTTC. This codes for CASSLRLAGDDEQFF.

V and J are TRBV30 and TRBJ2-5; TRBD2 matches 10 bases. V lost 0 bases and J lost 7; bases outside the gene matches: 8. The CDR3 covers 15 residues. Per the germline V gene, CDR1 is GTSNPN and CDR2 is SVGIG (reference sequence). The DNA for the CDR3 is TGTGCCTGGAGTGTGCTACTAGCGGGGACCGGGACCCAGTACTTC. Its translation: CAWSVLLAGTGTQYF.

J is TRBJ2-7 and V is TRBV5-6; no clear D. Germline CDR1 is SGHDT and CDR2 is YYEEEE. V gave up 1 base and J gave up 0 bases, with 17 bases separating them. The CDR3 runs to 17 residues. CDR3 DNA sequence: TGTGCCAGCAGCTTGAGGATACGTCAGCCCAACTCCTACGAGCAGTACTTC. Translated, it gives CASSLRIRQPNSYEQYF.

This clone was counted only a few times. The rearrangement uses TRBV4-3 and TRBJ1-2; 8 positions agree with TRBD1. With V trimmed by 5 bases and J by 5 bases, 7 bases remained unmatched. Germline-derived CDR1 and CDR2 are LGHNA and YSLEER. This CDR3 has 14 amino acids. The CDR3 bases are TGCGCCAGCAGCTCGGACAGGGTGAGGTATGGCTACACCTTC. Its protein is CASSSDRVRYGYTF.

The V and J genes are TRBV14 and TRBJ2-5, with 12 bases aligning to TRBD2. The CDR3 extends over 16 amino acids. With V trimmed by 6 bases and J by 5 bases, 10 bases remained unmatched. The germline V gene encodes CDR1 SGHDN and CDR2 FVKESK. The CDR3 nucleotides are TGTGCCAGCAGTCAACTCGGGACTAGCGGGTTTGAGACCCAGTACTTC. This translates into CASSQLGTSGFETQYF.